The clone carrying this T cell receptor beta chain turned up a few times. Its target is not known. The CDR3 is made up of 15 amino acids. V was clipped by 2 bases and J by 2 bases, with 10 bases between them. Germline V gene lookup returns CDR1 MNHEY and CDR2 SVGAGI. These data originate in a study of response to subunit inactivated influenza vaccine. Overall study results and limits: Few additional T cells are recruited per seasonal influenza vaccination, authors suggested.

TCRdb independently ran MiXCR on the RT-PCR reads; one entry per CDR3 protein. The data show 300,000 to 350,000 distinct CDR3 sequences, roughly 20% seen once. The clonotype comes from a man aged 50-75 years who received an inactivated influenza vaccine. Here the sequenced sample was PBMCs from blood, taken about 20 months after vaccination. This chain uses TRBV6-5 with TRBJ1-5; D is undetermined. The chain's CDR3 is CASSYTHERNQPQHF. The CDR3 DNA sequence: TGTGCCAGCAGTTACACTCACGAACGCAATCAGCCCCAGCATTTT.